One sample yielded the 17 T cell receptor beta chains listed below, sequenced in a study of blood T cell repertoires in COVID-19. TCRdb keeps only in-frame clones here, not all; method: immunoSEQ multiplex PCR. The data contain over 400,000 clones, roughly 89% of them singletons. Specimen: peripheral blood. All receptors come from a woman aged 45-60 years with COVID-19, enrolled during active disease.

This clone occurred once. The chain couples TRBV10-1 to TRBJ2-1; tentative D call: TRBD1 (6 bases). Germline CDR1 is WNHNN and CDR2 is SYGVQD (reference sequence). CDR3 length: 13 amino acids. The germline V and J ends were trimmed by 6 bases and 9 bases, with 15 bases remaining between them. CDR3 protein: CASSRQVGSEQFF. CDR3 in DNA: TGCGCCAGCAGCAGACAGGTAGGGAGTGAGCAGTTCTTC.

This clone is a singleton in its sample. The J gene is TRBJ2-3, the V gene TRBV4-2, with 10 bases that match TRBD2. Germline V gives CDR1 LGHNA, CDR2 YNFKEQ. The V segment lost 8 bases and the J segment 2 bases; nucleotides outside the gene matches: 4. This CDR3 region has 14 residues. CDR3 sequence (DNA): TGTGCCAGCCGCACTAGCGGGGACACAGATACGCAGTATTTT. It is translated as CASRTSGDTDTQYF.

The CDR3 nucleotides read TGTGCCAGCAGCTTGAGGACAGGGGGATTCGTCCTGACTTTC. Residues: CASSLRTGGFVLTF. The chain has TRBV5-8 and TRBJ2-6, with 10 bases identical to TRBD1. CDR3 length: 14 amino acids. The V gene's germline CDR1 is SGHTS and CDR2 YDEGEE. With 1 base clipped from V and 12 bases from J, the junction kept 4 bases outside the gene matches.

The CDR3 region is CASSPWTGDEQYF. The CDR3 nucleotides read TGTGCCAGCAGCCCCTGGACAGGCGACGAGCAGTACTTC. This chain joins TRBV3-1 (or the pseudogene TRBV3-2) and TRBJ2-7, with 7 bases identical to TRBD1. From germline, CDR1 is LGHDT and CDR2 YNNKEL (reference sequence). The junction had 5 bases not matched to a gene; V was cut back by 4 bases and J by 5 bases. The CDR3 consists of 13 residues.

The rearrangement uses TRBV11-2 and TRBJ2-7, with D possibly being TRBD1 (6 bases). The V end lost 5 bases, the J end lost 6 bases, and 17 bases lay between the germline ends. This CDR3 is built from 14 residues. CDR1 and CDR2 from the germline V gene are SGHAT and FQNNGV. The CDR3 sequence is CASSPIRQALEQYF. The CDR3 nucleotides read TGTGCCAGCAGCCCGATTCGACAGGCTCTCGAGCAGTACTTC.

The chain couples TRBV27 to TRBJ1-1; D is uncertain. Trimming shortened V by 5 bases and J by 7 bases, and 20 bases separated the two germline ends. The CDR3 runs to 15 residues. Germline CDR1 reads MNHEY; CDR2 reads SMNVEV (reference sequence). The CDR3 nucleotides read TGTGCCAGCAGTGCGAGAAGCGCACCACCGAGTGAAGCTTTCTTT. Translated, it gives CASSARSAPPSEAFF.

The chain's CDR3 is CASGDQGSGELFF. The CDR3 DNA sequence: TGTGCCAGCGGGGATCAGGGGTCCGGGGAGCTGTTTTTT. The chain employs TRBV6-4 and TRBJ2-2; TRBD1 might be the D (6 bases). The ends were cut back, 8 bases at V and 6 bases at J, with 13 bases in the middle. The germline V gene encodes CDR1 MRHNA and CDR2 SNTAGT. The CDR3 is made up of 13 amino acids.

The rearrangement joins TRBV10-1 to TRBJ1-2; 9 bases map to TRBD1. Germline CDR1 reads WNHNN; CDR2 reads SYGVQD (reference sequence). The CDR3 loop spans 14 amino acids. Trimming took 0 bases from V and 5 from J; bases not matched to a gene: 1. The CDR3: CASSESGTGYGYTF. CDR3 sequence (DNA): TGCGCCAGCAGTGAGTCGGGGACAGGGTATGGCTACACCTTC.

This chain uses TRBV6-5 with TRBJ1-2; tentative D call: TRBD1 (6 bases). Trimming shortened V by 6 bases and J by 6 bases, and 14 bases separated the two germline ends. CDR3 length equals 13 residues. In germline, CDR1 is MNHEY, CDR2 SVGAGI. The CDR3 sequence: CASRLTGAHGYTF. Here the CDR3 DNA reads TGTGCCAGCAGACTGACAGGAGCCCATGGCTACACCTTC.

This clone has a single count. DNA for the CDR3: TGTGCCAGCAGTGGTAGGGGGCCCGGCTTATCTTTCTTT. This codes for CASSGRGPGLSFF. This chain links TRBV2 with TRBJ1-1, with 7 nucleotides matching TRBD1. This CDR3 comprises 13 residues. V shed 4 bases and J 12 bases; nucleotides not matched to a gene: 11. CDR1 and CDR2 (germline): SNHLY, FYNNEI.

This chain links TRBV6-5 with TRBJ1-1; D remains ambiguous. Trimming took off 4 bases at V and 2 bases at J, with 11 bases between the two ends. The CDR3 sequence is 14 residues long. Germline values: CDR1 MNHEY, CDR2 SVGAGI. CDR3 in amino acids: CASSFPGRNTEAFF. DNA of the CDR3: TGTGCCAGCAGTTTCCCGGGAAGAAACACTGAAGCTTTCTTT.

The gene calls are TRBV5-5 and TRBJ1-3; TRBD1 matches 7 bases. The J segment lost 2 bases and the V segment lost 0 bases, leaving 11 bases of the junction unmatched. The length of the CDR3 is 18 residues. Germline values: CDR1 SGHKS, CDR2 YYEKEE (reference sequence). The CDR3: CASSLVFGQVLAGNTIYF. In nucleotides, the CDR3 is TGTGCCAGCAGCTTGGTATTTGGACAGGTCCTCGCTGGAAACACCATATATTTT.

The V call is TRBV27, the J call TRBJ1-5; D unresolved. V lost 6 bases to trimming and J lost 0 bases, with 12 bases between them. Germline CDR1 is MNHEY and CDR2 is SMNVEV (reference sequence). The CDR3 is 15 amino acids. For the CDR3, the DNA is TGTGCCAGCAGCCCCACCGCGTATAGCAATCAGCCCCAGCATTTT. Protein product: CASSPTAYSNQPQHF.

The chain uses TRBV5-6 and TRBJ2-7, with D perhaps matching TRBD1 (6 bases). V shed 1 base and J shed 1 base, with 9 bases lying between them. Germline lookup yields CDR1 SGHDT and CDR2 YYEEEE. There are 14 residues in the CDR3. The CDR3 region is CASSLSDRSYEQYF. CDR3 sequence (DNA): TGTGCCAGCAGCTTGTCGGACAGATCCTACGAGCAGTACTTC. The entire variable domain, with the rest obtained from reference TRBV5-6 and TRBJ2-7, is as follows: DAGVTQSPTHLIKTRGQQVTLRCSPKSGHDTVSWYQQALGQGPQFIFQYYEEEERQRGNFPDRFSGHQFPNYSSELNVNALLLGDSALYLCASSLSDRSYEQYFGPGTRLTVT.

The V gene is TRBV7-9, the J gene TRBJ2-7; 8 bases match TRBD1. Germline lookup yields CDR1 SEHNR and CDR2 FQNEAQ (reference sequence). The CDR3 runs 15 residues. V trimming: 5 bases; J trimming: 3 bases; junction bases outside the gene matches: 9. The CDR3 here is CASSQRGTGIYEQYF. CDR3 DNA sequence: TGTGCCAGCAGCCAACGGGGGACAGGCATCTACGAGCAGTACTTC. Full variable domain (remainder filled in from reference TRBV7-9 and TRBJ2-7): DTGVSQNPRHKITKRGQNVTFRCDPISEHNRLYWYRQTLGQGPEFLTYFQNEAQLEKSRLLSDRFSAERPKGSFSTLEIQRTEQGDSAMYLCASSQRGTGIYEQYFGPGTRLTVT.

The V call is TRBV11-1, the J call TRBJ2-5; no clear D gene. The CDR3 sequence is 13 residues long. The ends were cut back, 1 base at V and 2 bases at J, with 5 bases in the middle. CDR1 and CDR2 (germline): SGHAT, FQDESV (reference sequence). The CDR3 loop reads CASSLVRQETQYF. The DNA for the CDR3 is TGTGCCAGCAGCTTAGTTCGGCAAGAGACCCAGTACTTC.

This sequence joins TRBV10-2 and TRBJ1-1; 7 positions match TRBD1. This CDR3 has 11 residues. J gave up 8 bases and V 6 bases, and 3 bases lay outside the gene matches. Germline V lookup: CDR1 WSHSY, CDR2 SAAADI. In nucleotides, the CDR3 is TGCGCCAGCAGCACAGGGGCCGAAGCTTTCTTT. It yields the protein CASSTGAEAFF.